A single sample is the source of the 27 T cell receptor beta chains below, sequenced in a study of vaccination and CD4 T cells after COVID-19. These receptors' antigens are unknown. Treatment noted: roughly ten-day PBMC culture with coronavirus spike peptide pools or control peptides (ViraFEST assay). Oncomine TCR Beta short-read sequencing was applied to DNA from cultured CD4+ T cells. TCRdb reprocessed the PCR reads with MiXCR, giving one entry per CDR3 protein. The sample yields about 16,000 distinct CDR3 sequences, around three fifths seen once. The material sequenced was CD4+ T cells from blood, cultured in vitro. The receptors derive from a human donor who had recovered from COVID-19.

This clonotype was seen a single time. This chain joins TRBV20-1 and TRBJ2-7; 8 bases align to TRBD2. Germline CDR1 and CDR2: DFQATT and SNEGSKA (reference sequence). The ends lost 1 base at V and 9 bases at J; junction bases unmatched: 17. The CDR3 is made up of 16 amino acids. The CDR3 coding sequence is TGCAGTGCTAGAGTCGGAAGCGGGAGCTCTGGGGGTGGGCAGTACTTC. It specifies CSARVGSGSSGGGQYF.

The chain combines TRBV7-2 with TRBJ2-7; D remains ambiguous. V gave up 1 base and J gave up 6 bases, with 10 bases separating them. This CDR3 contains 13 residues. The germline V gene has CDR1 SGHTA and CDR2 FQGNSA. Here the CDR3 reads CASSLEIWTEQYF. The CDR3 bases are TGTGCCAGCAGCTTAGAGATCTGGACCGAGCAGTACTTC.

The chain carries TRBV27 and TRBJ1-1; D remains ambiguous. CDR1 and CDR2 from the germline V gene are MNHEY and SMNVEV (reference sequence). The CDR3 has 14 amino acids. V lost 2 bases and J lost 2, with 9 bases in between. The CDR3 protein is CASSLAAHNTEAFF. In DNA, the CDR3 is TGTGCCAGCAGTTTAGCGGCACACAACACTGAAGCTTTCTTT.

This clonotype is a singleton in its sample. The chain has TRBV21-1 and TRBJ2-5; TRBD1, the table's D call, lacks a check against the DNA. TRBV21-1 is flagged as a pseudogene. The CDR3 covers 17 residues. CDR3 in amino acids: CASSKEGQGGIQETQYF. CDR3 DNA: TGTGCCAGCAGCAAAGAGGGACAGGGGGGGATTCAAGAGACCCAGTACTTC.

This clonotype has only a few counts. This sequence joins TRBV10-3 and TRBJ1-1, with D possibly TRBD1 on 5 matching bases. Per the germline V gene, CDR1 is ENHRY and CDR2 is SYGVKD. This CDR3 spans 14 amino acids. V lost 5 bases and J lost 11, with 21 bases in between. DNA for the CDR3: TGTGCCATCAGTAGTGCACTGGGGGGAGTGGGCGCTTTCTTT. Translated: CAISSALGGVGAFF.

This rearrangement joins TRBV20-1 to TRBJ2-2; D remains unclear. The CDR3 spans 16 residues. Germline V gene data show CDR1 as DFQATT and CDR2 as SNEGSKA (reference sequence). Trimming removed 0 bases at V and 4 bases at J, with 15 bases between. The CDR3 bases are TGCAGTGCTAGAGAATTCGACCGAGGTACCACCGGGGAGCTGTTTTTT. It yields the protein CSAREFDRGTTGELFF.

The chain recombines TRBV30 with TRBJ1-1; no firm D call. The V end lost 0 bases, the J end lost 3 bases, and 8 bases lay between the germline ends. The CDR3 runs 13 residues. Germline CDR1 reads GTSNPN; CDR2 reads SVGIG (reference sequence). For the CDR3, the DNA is TGTGCCTGGAGTGTATTCCAGTACACTGAAGCTTTCTTT. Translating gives CAWSVFQYTEAFF.

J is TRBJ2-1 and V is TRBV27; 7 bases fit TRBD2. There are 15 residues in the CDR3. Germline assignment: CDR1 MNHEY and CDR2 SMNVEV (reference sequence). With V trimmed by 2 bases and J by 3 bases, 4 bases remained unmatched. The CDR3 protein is CASSLLAANYNEQFF. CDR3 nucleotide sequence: TGTGCCAGCAGTTTACTAGCGGCGAACTACAATGAGCAGTTCTTC.

The CDR3 coding sequence is TGCGCCAGCAGCTTGGATATGTATGGCTACACCTTC. As protein: CASSLDMYGYTF. This sequence joins TRBV5-1 and TRBJ1-2; no definite D call. V lost 0 bases to trimming and J lost 5 bases, with 5 bases between them. Germline V CDR1 and CDR2: SGHRS, YFSETQ. CDR3 length: 12 amino acids.

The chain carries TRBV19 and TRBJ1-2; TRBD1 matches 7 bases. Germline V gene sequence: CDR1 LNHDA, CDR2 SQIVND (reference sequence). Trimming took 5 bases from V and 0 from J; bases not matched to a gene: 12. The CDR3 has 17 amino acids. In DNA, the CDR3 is TGTGCCAGTAGTTACAACAGGGGCCTCTCTTCTAACTATGGCTACACCTTC. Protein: CASSYNRGLSSNYGYTF.

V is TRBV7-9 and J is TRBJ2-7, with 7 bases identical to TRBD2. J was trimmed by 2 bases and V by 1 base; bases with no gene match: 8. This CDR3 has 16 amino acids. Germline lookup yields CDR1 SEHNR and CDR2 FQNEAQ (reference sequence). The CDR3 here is CASSLVLTGGTYEQYF. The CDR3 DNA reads TGTGCCAGCAGCTTAGTGCTAACGGGGGGAACCTACGAGCAGTACTTC.

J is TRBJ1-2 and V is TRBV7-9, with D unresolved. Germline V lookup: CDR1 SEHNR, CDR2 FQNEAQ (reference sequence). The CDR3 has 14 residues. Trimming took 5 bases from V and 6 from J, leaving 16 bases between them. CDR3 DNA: TGTGCCAGCAGCCCCGGGTCTGGAAATGATGGCTACACCTTC. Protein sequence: CASSPGSGNDGYTF.

The CDR3 spells CASSLRAGGVTQYF. Written as DNA, the CDR3 is TGTGCCAGCAGCTTGAGAGCGGGAGGGGTGACCCAGTACTTC. This rearrangement joins TRBV7-2 to TRBJ2-5, with TRBD2 matching 10 bases. Germline-derived CDR1 and CDR2 are SGHTA and FQGNSA. The CDR3 spans 14 residues. The V and J ends lost 3 bases and 7 bases, in that order; junction bases with no gene match: 5.

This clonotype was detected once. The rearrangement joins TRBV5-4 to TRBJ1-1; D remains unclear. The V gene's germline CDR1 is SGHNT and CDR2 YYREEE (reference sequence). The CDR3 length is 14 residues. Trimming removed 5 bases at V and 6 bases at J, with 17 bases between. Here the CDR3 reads CASSSAGRRAEAFF. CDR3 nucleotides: TGTGCCAGCAGTTCGGCCGGGAGGCGGGCTGAAGCTTTCTTT.

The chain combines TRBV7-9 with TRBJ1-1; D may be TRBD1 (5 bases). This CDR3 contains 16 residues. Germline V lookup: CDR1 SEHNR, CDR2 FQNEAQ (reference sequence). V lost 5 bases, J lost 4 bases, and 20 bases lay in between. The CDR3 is CASSPGTFLRVTEAFF. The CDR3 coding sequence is TGTGCCAGCAGCCCCGGGACTTTCTTGAGGGTCACTGAAGCTTTCTTT.

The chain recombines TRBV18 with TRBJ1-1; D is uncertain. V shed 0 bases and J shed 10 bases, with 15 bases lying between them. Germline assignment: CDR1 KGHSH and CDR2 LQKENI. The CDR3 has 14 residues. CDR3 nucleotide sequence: TGTGCCAGCTCACCACCAGCAACAGCCCTCTCAGCTTTCTTT. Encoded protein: CASSPPATALSAFF.

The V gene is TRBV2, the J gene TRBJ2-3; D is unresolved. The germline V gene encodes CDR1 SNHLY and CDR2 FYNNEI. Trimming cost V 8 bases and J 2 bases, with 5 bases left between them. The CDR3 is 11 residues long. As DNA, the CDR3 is TGTGCCAGCCAGTACACAGATACGCAGTATTTT. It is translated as CASQYTDTQYF.

This chain's CDR3 is CASSDVREETQYF. The CDR3 DNA sequence: TGTGCCAGCAGTGATGTACGGGAGGAGACCCAGTACTTC. The chain combines TRBV2 with TRBJ2-5; perhaps TRBD2 as D (6 bases). The CDR3 loop spans 13 amino acids. Germline values: CDR1 SNHLY, CDR2 FYNNEI. Trimming removed 3 bases at V and 5 bases at J, with 10 bases between.

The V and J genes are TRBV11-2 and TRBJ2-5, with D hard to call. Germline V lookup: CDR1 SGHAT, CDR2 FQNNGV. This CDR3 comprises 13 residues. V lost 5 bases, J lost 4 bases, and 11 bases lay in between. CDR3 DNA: TGTGCCAGCAGCCCCGACTGGGCAGAGACCCAGTACTTC. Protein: CASSPDWAETQYF.

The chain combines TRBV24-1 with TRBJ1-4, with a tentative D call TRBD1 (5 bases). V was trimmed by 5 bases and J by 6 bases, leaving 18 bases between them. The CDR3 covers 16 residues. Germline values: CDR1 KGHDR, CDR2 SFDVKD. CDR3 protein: CATSGGTEGRDEKLFF. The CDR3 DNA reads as TGTGCCACCAGTGGGGGCACGGAGGGTCGTGATGAAAAACTGTTTTTT.

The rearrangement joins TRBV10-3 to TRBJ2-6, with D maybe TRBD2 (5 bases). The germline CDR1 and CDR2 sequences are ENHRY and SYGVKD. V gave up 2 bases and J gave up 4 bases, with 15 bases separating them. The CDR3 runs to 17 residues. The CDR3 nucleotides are TGTGCCATCAGTGAGACGGGGAGATCCCCCGGGGCCAACGTCCTGACTTTC. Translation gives CAISETGRSPGANVLTF.

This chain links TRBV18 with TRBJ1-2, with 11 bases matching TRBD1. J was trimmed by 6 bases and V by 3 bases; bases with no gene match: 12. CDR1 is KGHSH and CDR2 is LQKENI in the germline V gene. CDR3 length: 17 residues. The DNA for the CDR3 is TGTGCCAGCTCACCGGGGGCGTTTGGACAGGGGGCGAATGGCTACACCTTC. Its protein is CASSPGAFGQGANGYTF.

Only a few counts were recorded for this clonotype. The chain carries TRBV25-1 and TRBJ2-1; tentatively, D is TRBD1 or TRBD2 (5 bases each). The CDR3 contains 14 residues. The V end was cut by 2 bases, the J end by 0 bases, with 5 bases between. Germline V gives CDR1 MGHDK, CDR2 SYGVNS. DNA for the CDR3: TGTGCCAGCAGTGAAGGGGGCTCCTACAATGAGCAGTTCTTC. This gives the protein CASSEGGSYNEQFF. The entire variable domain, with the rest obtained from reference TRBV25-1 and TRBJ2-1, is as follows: EADIYQTPRYLVIGTGKKITLECSQTMGHDKMYWYQQDPGMELHLIHYSYGVNSTEKGDLSSESTVSRIRTEHFPLTLESARPSHTSQYLCASSEGGSYNEQFFGPGTRLTVL.

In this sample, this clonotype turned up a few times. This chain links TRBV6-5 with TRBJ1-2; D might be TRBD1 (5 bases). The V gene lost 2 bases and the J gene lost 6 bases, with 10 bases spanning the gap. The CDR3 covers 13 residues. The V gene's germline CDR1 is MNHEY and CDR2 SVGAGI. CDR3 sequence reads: CASSYGRADGYTF. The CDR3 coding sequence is TGTGCCAGCAGTTACGGCAGGGCCGATGGCTACACCTTC.

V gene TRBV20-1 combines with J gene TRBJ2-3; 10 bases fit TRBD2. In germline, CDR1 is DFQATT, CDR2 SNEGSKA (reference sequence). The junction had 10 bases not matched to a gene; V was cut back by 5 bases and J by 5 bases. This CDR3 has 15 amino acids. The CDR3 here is CSAPRDSGGRDTQYF. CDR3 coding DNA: TGCAGTGCTCCAAGGGATAGCGGGGGGCGAGATACGCAGTATTTT.

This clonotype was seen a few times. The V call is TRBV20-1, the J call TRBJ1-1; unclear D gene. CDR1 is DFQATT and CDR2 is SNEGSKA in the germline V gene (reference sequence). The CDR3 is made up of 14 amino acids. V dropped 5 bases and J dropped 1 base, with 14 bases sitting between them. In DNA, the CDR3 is TGCAGTGCTGGGTGGGTTGGAGGGAACACTGAAGCTTTCTTT. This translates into CSAGWVGGNTEAFF.

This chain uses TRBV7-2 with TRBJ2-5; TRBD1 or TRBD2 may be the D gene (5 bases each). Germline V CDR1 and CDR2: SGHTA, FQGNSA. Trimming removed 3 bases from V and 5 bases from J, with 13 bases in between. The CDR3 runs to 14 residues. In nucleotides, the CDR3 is TGTGCCAGCAGCTTTCAGGGAGCCCGGGAGACCCAGTACTTC. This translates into CASSFQGARETQYF.